A selection of T cell receptor beta chains follows, all from one sample in a study of blood T cell repertoires in COVID-19. Libraries were prepared by immunoSEQ multiplex PCR; TCRdb keeps only in-frame clonotypes and omits some of them. Of about 71,000 clones in the sample, roughly 80% were seen once. Sequencing was done on a sample of peripheral blood. The receptor set was obtained from a woman of 80 years or more with acute or convalescent COVID-19. Both conserved end residues are part of each CDR3. The order of the fields is CDR3 DNA, CDR3 protein, J gene, clone size, D gene, V gene. The D gene is left open where the match is weak. Clone size appears in some rows only: once, few, many, or a class for an expanded clone.

CDR3nt: TGTGCCAGCAGCCCCCAGGGACAACGCTATGGGGCCAACGTCCTGACTTTC
CDR3aa: CASSPQGQRYGANVLTF
j_gene: TRBJ2-6
abundance: few
d_gene: -
v_gene: TRBV11-2

CDR3nt: TGTGCCAGCAGCTTAGGGCTAGCGGGAGGGCCCTCAGATACGCAGTATTTT
CDR3aa: CASSLGLAGGPSDTQYF
j_gene: TRBJ2-3
abundance: once
d_gene: TRBD2
v_gene: TRBV7-2

CDR3nt: TGTGCCATCAGCCCAGGGCACTGGATCCCTGAAGCTTTCTTT
CDR3aa: CAISPGHWIPEAFF
j_gene: TRBJ1-1
abundance: few
d_gene: -
v_gene: TRBV10-3

CDR3nt: TGTGCCAGCAGCTTAGGTGGACTAGCGGGACTGAACGAGCAGTACTTC
CDR3aa: CASSLGGLAGLNEQYF
j_gene: TRBJ2-7
abundance: -
d_gene: TRBD2
v_gene: TRBV7-7

CDR3nt: TGTGCCACCAGCAGCGGTGTAGCGGGAGAGCAAGAGACCCAGTACTTC
CDR3aa: CATSSGVAGEQETQYF
j_gene: TRBJ2-5
abundance: once
d_gene: TRBD2
v_gene: TRBV15

CDR3nt: TGTGCCAGCAGGCTTCCCCAGAACATGAACACTGAAGCTTTCTTT
CDR3aa: CASRLPQNMNTEAFF
j_gene: TRBJ1-1
abundance: -
d_gene: -
v_gene: TRBV6-5

CDR3nt: TGTGCCATCAGTGAGCGGGGATTCTACACTGAAGCTTTCTTT
CDR3aa: CAISERGFYTEAFF
j_gene: TRBJ1-1
abundance: -
d_gene: -
v_gene: TRBV10-3

CDR3nt: TGTGCCAGCAGCTTCTCTAAGGGGTCAGATACGCAGTATTTT
CDR3aa: CASSFSKGSDTQYF
j_gene: TRBJ2-3
abundance: -
d_gene: -
v_gene: TRBV7-2

CDR3nt: TGTGCCAGCAGCCCAGGGGACTACGAGCAGTACTTC
CDR3aa: CASSPGDYEQYF
j_gene: TRBJ2-7
abundance: once
d_gene: -
v_gene: TRBV7-9

CDR3nt: TGTGCCAGCAGTCAGAGAACATGGGCTCTCCTCAGGGACATTCAGTACTTC
CDR3aa: CASSQRTWALLRDIQYF
j_gene: TRBJ2-4
abundance: -
d_gene: -
v_gene: TRBV28

CDR3nt: TGCGCCAGCAGCCCCGCGACAGCTAACTATGGCTACACCTTC
CDR3aa: CASSPATANYGYTF
j_gene: TRBJ1-2
abundance: -
d_gene: -
v_gene: TRBV5-1

CDR3nt: TGCGCCAGCAGGGTCGGGGTGAACACTGAAGCTTTCTTT
CDR3aa: CASRVGVNTEAFF
j_gene: TRBJ1-1
abundance: few
d_gene: -
v_gene: TRBV5-1

CDR3nt: TGTGCCAGCAGCAAAGGACAGACGGCATTTAATGAAAAACTGTTTTTT
CDR3aa: CASSKGQTAFNEKLFF
j_gene: TRBJ1-4
abundance: -
d_gene: -
v_gene: TRBV21-1

CDR3nt: TGTGCCAGCGGCCGGGACAGGGGCTACGAGCAGTACTTC
CDR3aa: CASGRDRGYEQYF
j_gene: TRBJ2-7
abundance: -
d_gene: TRBD1
v_gene: TRBV6-5

CDR3nt: TGCGCCAGCAGCTCGGCAGGGGCAGGAAACACCATATATTTT
CDR3aa: CASSSAGAGNTIYF
j_gene: TRBJ1-3
abundance: -
d_gene: -
v_gene: TRBV5-1

CDR3nt: TGTGCCACCAGTGATGACAGGACTAGCGGGAGGGCGTACACCGGGGAGCTGTTTTTT
CDR3aa: CATSDDRTSGRAYTGELFF
j_gene: TRBJ2-2
abundance: medium-sized
d_gene: TRBD2
v_gene: TRBV24-1

CDR3nt: TGTGCCAGCAGCGCAAATAGCAATCAGCCCCAGCATTTT
CDR3aa: CASSANSNQPQHF
j_gene: TRBJ1-5
abundance: -
d_gene: -
v_gene: TRBV9

CDR3nt: TGCGCCAGCAGCTTGACGGGGGGCGGAGAGACCCAGTACTTC
CDR3aa: CASSLTGGGETQYF
j_gene: TRBJ2-5
abundance: -
d_gene: -
v_gene: TRBV5-1

CDR3nt: TGTGCCAGCAGCGGGACAGGGGGAACAGATACGCAGTATTTT
CDR3aa: CASSGTGGTDTQYF
j_gene: TRBJ2-3
abundance: -
d_gene: TRBD1
v_gene: TRBV2

CDR3nt: TGTGCCAGCAGCTTATCCGGGAGCTCCTACGAGCAGTACTTC
CDR3aa: CASSLSGSSYEQYF
j_gene: TRBJ2-7
abundance: -
d_gene: -
v_gene: TRBV11-2

CDR3nt: TGTGCCAGCAGTCGCACAGGGACTGGAAACACCATATATTTT
CDR3aa: CASSRTGTGNTIYF
j_gene: TRBJ1-3
abundance: -
d_gene: -
v_gene: TRBV18

CDR3nt: TGTGCCAGCAGCTTGGGGACGGGGTTGGAGACCCAGTACTTC
CDR3aa: CASSLGTGLETQYF
j_gene: TRBJ2-5
abundance: -
d_gene: -
v_gene: TRBV5-8

CDR3nt: TGTGCCACCAAAAAGGAGCCTGACGTGAACACTGAAGCTTTCTTT
CDR3aa: CATKKEPDVNTEAFF
j_gene: TRBJ1-1
abundance: -
d_gene: -
v_gene: TRBV2

CDR3nt: TGTGCCAGCAGTTTATGGGCCAGATCCTACGAGCAGTACTTC
CDR3aa: CASSLWARSYEQYF
j_gene: TRBJ2-7
abundance: -
d_gene: -
v_gene: TRBV27

CDR3nt: TGTGCCAGCAGTTACGGACCCCCGACTAGCGGGAGGCCGGGAAGCACAGATACGCAGTATTTT
CDR3aa: CASSYGPPTSGRPGSTDTQYF
j_gene: TRBJ2-3
abundance: -
d_gene: TRBD2
v_gene: TRBV6-2/TRBV6-3

CDR3nt: TGTGCCACCAGTTTTCCGGGACAGGGCGTCAATGAGCAGTTCTTC
CDR3aa: CATSFPGQGVNEQFF
j_gene: TRBJ2-1
abundance: -
d_gene: TRBD1
v_gene: TRBV24-1

CDR3nt: TGTGCCAGCAGCTCGACAGGGGCAGGATCACCCCTCCACTTT
CDR3aa: CASSSTGAGSPLHF
j_gene: TRBJ1-6
abundance: -
d_gene: TRBD1
v_gene: TRBV13

CDR3nt: TGTGCCAGCAGTTTATTTCCGCCGGGGGTCCGGGAGACCCAGTACTTC
CDR3aa: CASSLFPPGVRETQYF
j_gene: TRBJ2-5
abundance: -
d_gene: -
v_gene: TRBV28

CDR3nt: TGTGCCATCAGTGAGGCAGGGTCGTTCTACGAGCAGTACTTC
CDR3aa: CAISEAGSFYEQYF
j_gene: TRBJ2-7
abundance: -
d_gene: -
v_gene: TRBV10-3

CDR3nt: TGTGCCAGCACCCGGACAGGGGCCCAGACCTATGGCTACACCTTC
CDR3aa: CASTRTGAQTYGYTF
j_gene: TRBJ1-2
abundance: once
d_gene: TRBD1
v_gene: TRBV6-5

CDR3nt: TGTGCCAGCAGCGTAGAGGGACAGGTGCCACTGGGGGCCAACGTCCTGACTTTC
CDR3aa: CASSVEGQVPLGANVLTF
j_gene: TRBJ2-6
abundance: -
d_gene: TRBD1
v_gene: TRBV9

CDR3nt: TGTGCCACCAGCAGGGACAGGGTAGTAGGATCACCCCTCCACTTT
CDR3aa: CATSRDRVVGSPLHF
j_gene: TRBJ1-6
abundance: -
d_gene: TRBD1
v_gene: TRBV15

CDR3nt: TGTGCCACCAGTGACCATAGGTCGGGCACTGAAGCTTTCTTT
CDR3aa: CATSDHRSGTEAFF
j_gene: TRBJ1-1
abundance: -
d_gene: -
v_gene: TRBV24-1

CDR3nt: TGCGCCAGCAGCTTCCCCAATCAGCCCCAGCATTTT
CDR3aa: CASSFPNQPQHF
j_gene: TRBJ1-5
abundance: -
d_gene: -
v_gene: TRBV10-1

CDR3nt: TGTGCCAGCAGCGTGGGACAGGGGGCTACCTATGGCTACACCTTC
CDR3aa: CASSVGQGATYGYTF
j_gene: TRBJ1-2
abundance: once
d_gene: TRBD1
v_gene: TRBV9

CDR3nt: TGTGCCAGCAGCTGGGGACAGGGGTTAAATAATGAAAAACTGTTTTTT
CDR3aa: CASSWGQGLNNEKLFF
j_gene: TRBJ1-4
abundance: -
d_gene: TRBD1
v_gene: TRBV5-4

CDR3nt: TGTGCCAGCAGCTTCTCGAGTGAAGCTTTCTTT
CDR3aa: CASSFSSEAFF
j_gene: TRBJ1-1
abundance: -
d_gene: -
v_gene: TRBV7-2

CDR3nt: TGTGCCAGCAGTTGGGCGGGAGTCCGCAATGAGCAGTTCTTC
CDR3aa: CASSWAGVRNEQFF
j_gene: TRBJ2-1
abundance: -
d_gene: TRBD2
v_gene: TRBV28

CDR3nt: TGTGCCAGTAGTAGAACGACTCCGGGACAGGGCTTAAGAAGCAATCAGCCCCAGCATTTT
CDR3aa: CASSRTTPGQGLRSNQPQHF
j_gene: TRBJ1-5
abundance: -
d_gene: TRBD1
v_gene: TRBV19

CDR3nt: TGTGCCAGCAGCTTGGGACTAGGGGAAACAGATACGCAGTATTTT
CDR3aa: CASSLGLGETDTQYF
j_gene: TRBJ2-3
abundance: few
d_gene: TRBD2
v_gene: TRBV11-2

CDR3nt: TGTGCCACCAGCGAAACCGGGACAGGGGATGGCTACACCTTC
CDR3aa: CATSETGTGDGYTF
j_gene: TRBJ1-2
abundance: -
d_gene: TRBD1
v_gene: TRBV24-1

CDR3nt: TGTGCCAGCTCGCGACTAGCGGGGGAGCTCACCGGGGAGCTGTTTTTT
CDR3aa: CASSRLAGELTGELFF
j_gene: TRBJ2-2
abundance: -
d_gene: TRBD2
v_gene: TRBV18

CDR3nt: TGTGCCAGCAGCTTAACGGGACAGGGGAGGGGTGGCTACACCTTC
CDR3aa: CASSLTGQGRGGYTF
j_gene: TRBJ1-2
abundance: -
d_gene: TRBD1
v_gene: TRBV5-4

CDR3nt: TGTGCCAGCAGTGAATTTGCAGGGTGGGCCGGGGAGCTGTTTTTT
CDR3aa: CASSEFAGWAGELFF
j_gene: TRBJ2-2
abundance: -
d_gene: -
v_gene: TRBV2

CDR3nt: TGTGCCAGCAGCGACTCCGGGACAGGGGGCAAGGGTGGCTACACCTTC
CDR3aa: CASSDSGTGGKGGYTF
j_gene: TRBJ1-2
abundance: few
d_gene: TRBD1
v_gene: TRBV7-9

CDR3nt: TGTGCCAGCAGACGTGGCTTATCCTACGAGCAGTACTTC
CDR3aa: CASRRGLSYEQYF
j_gene: TRBJ2-7
abundance: -
d_gene: -
v_gene: TRBV28

CDR3nt: TGCAGCGCCAGGGACAGGGGCTACGAGCAGTACTTC
CDR3aa: CSARDRGYEQYF
j_gene: TRBJ2-7
abundance: -
d_gene: TRBD1
v_gene: TRBV29-1

CDR3nt: TGCGCCAGCAGCTTGCAACAGCAGCGGGGCTCTAATGAGCAGTTCTTC
CDR3aa: CASSLQQQRGSNEQFF
j_gene: TRBJ2-1
abundance: -
d_gene: TRBD2
v_gene: TRBV5-1

CDR3nt: TGTGCCAGCAAACCGGGGGTGAACTCTGGAAACACCATATATTTT
CDR3aa: CASKPGVNSGNTIYF
j_gene: TRBJ1-3
abundance: -
d_gene: -
v_gene: TRBV6-5

CDR3nt: TGTGCCAGCAGCCAAGGACTAGCGGGAGAGTGGTCCCTCACCGGGGAGCTGTTTTTT
CDR3aa: CASSQGLAGEWSLTGELFF
j_gene: TRBJ2-2
abundance: -
d_gene: TRBD2
v_gene: TRBV3-1/TRBV3-2

CDR3nt: TGCGCCAGCAGCTTACGACTAGCGTTAAGCTCCTACAATGAGCAGTTCTTC
CDR3aa: CASSLRLALSSYNEQFF
j_gene: TRBJ2-1
abundance: -
d_gene: TRBD2
v_gene: TRBV4-1

CDR3nt: TGTGCCATCAGTGACCCCCGGGGTTTTGGCACAGATACGCAGTATTTT
CDR3aa: CAISDPRGFGTDTQYF
j_gene: TRBJ2-3
abundance: -
d_gene: -
v_gene: TRBV10-3